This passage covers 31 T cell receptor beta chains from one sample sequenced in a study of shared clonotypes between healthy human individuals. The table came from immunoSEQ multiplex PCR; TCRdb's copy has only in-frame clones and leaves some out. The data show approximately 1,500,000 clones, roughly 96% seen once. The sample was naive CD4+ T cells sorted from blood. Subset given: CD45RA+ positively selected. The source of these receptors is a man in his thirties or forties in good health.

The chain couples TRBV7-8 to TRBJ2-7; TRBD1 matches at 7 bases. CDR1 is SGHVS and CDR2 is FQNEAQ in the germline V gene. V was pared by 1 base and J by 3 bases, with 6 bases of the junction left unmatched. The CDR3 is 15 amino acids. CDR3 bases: TGTGCCAGCAGCTTAGGGACAGGATTGTTCTACGAGCAGTACTTC. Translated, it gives CASSLGTGLFYEQYF.

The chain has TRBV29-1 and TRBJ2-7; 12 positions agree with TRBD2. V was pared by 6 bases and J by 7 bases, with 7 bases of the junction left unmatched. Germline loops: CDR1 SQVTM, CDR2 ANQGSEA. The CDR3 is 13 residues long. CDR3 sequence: CSVRPSGREEQYF. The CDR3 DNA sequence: TGCAGCGTACGCCCTAGCGGGAGGGAGGAGCAGTACTTC.

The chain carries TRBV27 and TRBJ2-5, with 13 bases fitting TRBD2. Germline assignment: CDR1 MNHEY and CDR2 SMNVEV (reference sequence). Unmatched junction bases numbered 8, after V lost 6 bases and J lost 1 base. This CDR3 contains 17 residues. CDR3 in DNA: TGTGCCAGCAGCCTAGGGGGACTAGCGGGGACCCAAGAGACCCAGTACTTC. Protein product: CASSLGGLAGTQETQYF.

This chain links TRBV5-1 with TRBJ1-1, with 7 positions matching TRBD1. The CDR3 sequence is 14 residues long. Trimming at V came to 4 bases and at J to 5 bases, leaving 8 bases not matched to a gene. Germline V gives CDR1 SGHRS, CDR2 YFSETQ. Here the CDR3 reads CASSGTATGTEAFF. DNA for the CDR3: TGCGCCAGCAGCGGGACAGCAACGGGGACTGAAGCTTTCTTT.

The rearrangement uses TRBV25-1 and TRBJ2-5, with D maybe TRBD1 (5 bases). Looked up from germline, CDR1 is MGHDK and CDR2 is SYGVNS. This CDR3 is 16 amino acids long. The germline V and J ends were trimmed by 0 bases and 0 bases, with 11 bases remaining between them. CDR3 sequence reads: CASSEYVTAHQETQYF. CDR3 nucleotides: TGTGCCAGCAGTGAATATGTGACAGCCCACCAAGAGACCCAGTACTTC.

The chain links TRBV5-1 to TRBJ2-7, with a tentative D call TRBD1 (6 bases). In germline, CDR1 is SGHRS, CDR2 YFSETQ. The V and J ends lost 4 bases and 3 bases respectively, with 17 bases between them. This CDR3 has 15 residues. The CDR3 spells CASSPAGQSFYEQYF. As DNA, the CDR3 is TGCGCCAGCAGCCCGGCTGGACAGAGTTTCTACGAGCAGTACTTC.

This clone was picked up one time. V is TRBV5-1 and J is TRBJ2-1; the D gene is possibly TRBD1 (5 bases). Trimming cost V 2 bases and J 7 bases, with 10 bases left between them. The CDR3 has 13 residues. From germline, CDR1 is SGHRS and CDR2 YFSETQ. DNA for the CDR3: TGCGCCAGCAGCTTCGAGCAGGGAAATGAGCAGTTCTTC. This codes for CASSFEQGNEQFF.

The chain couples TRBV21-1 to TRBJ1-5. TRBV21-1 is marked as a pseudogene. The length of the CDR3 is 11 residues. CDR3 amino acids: CASSAWRPQHF. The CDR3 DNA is TGTGCCAGCAGCGCGTGGAGGCCCCAGCATTTT.

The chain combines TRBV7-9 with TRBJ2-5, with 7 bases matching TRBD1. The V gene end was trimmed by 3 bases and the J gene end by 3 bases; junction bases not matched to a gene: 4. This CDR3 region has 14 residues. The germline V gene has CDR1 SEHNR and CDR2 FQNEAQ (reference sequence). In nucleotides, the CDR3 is TGTGCCAGCAGCTTCCAGACAGGGAAAGAGACCCAGTACTTC. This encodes CASSFQTGKETQYF. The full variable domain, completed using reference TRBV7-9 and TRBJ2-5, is DTGVSQNPRHKITKRGQNVTFRCDPISEHNRLYWYRQTLGQGPEFLTYFQNEAQLEKSRLLSDRFSAERPKGSFSTLEIQRTEQGDSAMYLCASSFQTGKETQYFGPGTRLLVL.

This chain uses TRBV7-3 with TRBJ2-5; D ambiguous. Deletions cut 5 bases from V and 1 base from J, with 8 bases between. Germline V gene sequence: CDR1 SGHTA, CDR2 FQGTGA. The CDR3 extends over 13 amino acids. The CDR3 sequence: CASSRRAQETQYF. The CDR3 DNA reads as TGTGCCAGCAGCCGCCGGGCCCAAGAGACCCAGTACTTC.

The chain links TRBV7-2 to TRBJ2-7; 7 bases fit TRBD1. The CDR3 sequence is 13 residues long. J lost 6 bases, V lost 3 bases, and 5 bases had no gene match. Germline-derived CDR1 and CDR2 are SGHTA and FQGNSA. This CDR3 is CASSFHRDSEQYF. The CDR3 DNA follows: TGTGCCAGCAGCTTCCACCGGGACAGCGAGCAGTACTTC.

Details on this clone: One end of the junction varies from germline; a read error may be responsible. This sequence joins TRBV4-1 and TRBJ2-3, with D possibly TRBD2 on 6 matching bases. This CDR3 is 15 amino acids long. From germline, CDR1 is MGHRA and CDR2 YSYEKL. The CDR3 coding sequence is TGCGCCAGCAGCCGTCTTCTCGGGAGCAAAGATACGCAGTATTTT. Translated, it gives CASSRLLGSKDTQYF.

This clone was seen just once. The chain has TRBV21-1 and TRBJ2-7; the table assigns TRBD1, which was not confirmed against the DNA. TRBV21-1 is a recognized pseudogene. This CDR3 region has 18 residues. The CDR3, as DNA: TGTGCCAGCAGCAAAGCGCCTACAGGGCCCTCGTCACCTAACGAGCAGTACTTC. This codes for CASSKAPTGPSSPNEQYF.

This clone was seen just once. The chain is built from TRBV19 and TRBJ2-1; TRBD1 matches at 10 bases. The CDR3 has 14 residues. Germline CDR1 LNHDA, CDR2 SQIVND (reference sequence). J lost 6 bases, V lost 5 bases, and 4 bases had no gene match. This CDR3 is CASSPRTGGNEQFF. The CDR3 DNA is TGTGCCAGTAGTCCCCGGACAGGGGGCAATGAGCAGTTCTTC.

CDR3 sequence reads: CASSLQGVTEAFF. CDR3 sequence (DNA): TGTGCCAGCAGCTTACAGGGTGTCACTGAAGCTTTCTTT. This chain joins TRBV5-4 and TRBJ1-1; the D gene is possibly TRBD1 (6 bases). The CDR3 length is 13 residues. Trimming removed 2 bases at V and 4 bases at J, with 9 bases between. Germline CDR1 SGHNT, CDR2 YYREEE (reference sequence).

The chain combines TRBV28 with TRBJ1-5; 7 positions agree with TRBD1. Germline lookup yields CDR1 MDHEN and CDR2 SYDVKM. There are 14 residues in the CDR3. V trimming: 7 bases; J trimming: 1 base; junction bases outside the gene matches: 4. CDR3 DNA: TGTGCCAGCACGCTAGGGGGCAGCAATCAGCCCCAGCATTTT. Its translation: CASTLGGSNQPQHF.

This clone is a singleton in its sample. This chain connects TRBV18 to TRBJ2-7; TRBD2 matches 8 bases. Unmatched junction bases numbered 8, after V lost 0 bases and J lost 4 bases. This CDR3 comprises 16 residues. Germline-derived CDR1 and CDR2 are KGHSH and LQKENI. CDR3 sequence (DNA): TGTGCCAGCTCACCACCTATGCCCGGGGGGGGGTACGAGCAGTACTTC. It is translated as CASSPPMPGGGYEQYF.

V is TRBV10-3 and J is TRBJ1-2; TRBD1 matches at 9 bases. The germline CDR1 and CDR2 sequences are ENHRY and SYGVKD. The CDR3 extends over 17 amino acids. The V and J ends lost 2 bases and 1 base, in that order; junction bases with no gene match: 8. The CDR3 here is CAISEKGQGPINYGYTF. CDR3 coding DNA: TGTGCCATCAGTGAGAAGGGACAGGGCCCTATTAACTATGGCTACACCTTC.

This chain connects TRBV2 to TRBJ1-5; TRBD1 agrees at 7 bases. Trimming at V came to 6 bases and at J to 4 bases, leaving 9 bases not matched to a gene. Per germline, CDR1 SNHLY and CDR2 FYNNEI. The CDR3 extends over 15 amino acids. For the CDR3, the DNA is TGTGCCAGCAGGAGAGGGACAGCACAAAATCAGCCCCAGCATTTT. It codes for CASRRGTAQNQPQHF.

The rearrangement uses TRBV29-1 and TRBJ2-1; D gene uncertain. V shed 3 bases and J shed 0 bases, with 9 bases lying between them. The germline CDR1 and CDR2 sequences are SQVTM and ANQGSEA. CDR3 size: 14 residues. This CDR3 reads CSVDGDLSYNEQFF. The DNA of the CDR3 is TGCAGCGTTGATGGGGATCTCTCCTACAATGAGCAGTTCTTC.

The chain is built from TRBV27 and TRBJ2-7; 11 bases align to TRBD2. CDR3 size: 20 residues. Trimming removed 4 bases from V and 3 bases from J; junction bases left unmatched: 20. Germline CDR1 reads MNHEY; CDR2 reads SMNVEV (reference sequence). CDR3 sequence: CASSSSGRRSAGTSGYEQYF. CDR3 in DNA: TGTGCCAGCAGTTCCTCCGGACGTAGATCCGCCGGGACTAGCGGCTACGAGCAGTACTTC.

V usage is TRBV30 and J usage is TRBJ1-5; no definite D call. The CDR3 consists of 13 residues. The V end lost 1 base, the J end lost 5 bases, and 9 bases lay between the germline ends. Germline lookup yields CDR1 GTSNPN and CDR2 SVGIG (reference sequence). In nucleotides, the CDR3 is TGTGCCTGGAGTGAAGGGAGTGATCAGCCCCAGCATTTT. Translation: CAWSEGSDQPQHF.

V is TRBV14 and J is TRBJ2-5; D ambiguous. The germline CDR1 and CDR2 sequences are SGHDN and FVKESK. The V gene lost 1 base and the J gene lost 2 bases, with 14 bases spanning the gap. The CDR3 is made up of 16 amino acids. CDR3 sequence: CASSQGARARQETQYF. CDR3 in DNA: TGTGCCAGCAGCCAAGGAGCAAGGGCCAGACAAGAGACCCAGTACTTC.

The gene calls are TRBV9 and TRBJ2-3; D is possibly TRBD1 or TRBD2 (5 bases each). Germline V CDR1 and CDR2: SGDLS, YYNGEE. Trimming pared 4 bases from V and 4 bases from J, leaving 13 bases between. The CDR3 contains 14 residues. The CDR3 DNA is TGTGCCAGCAGCCCGGGACCGAGGTCAGATACGCAGTATTTT. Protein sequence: CASSPGPRSDTQYF.

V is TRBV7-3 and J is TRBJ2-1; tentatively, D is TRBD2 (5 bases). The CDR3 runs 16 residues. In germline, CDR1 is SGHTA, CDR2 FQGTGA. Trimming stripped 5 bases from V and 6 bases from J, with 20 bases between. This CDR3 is CASSNQGRGGSNEQFF. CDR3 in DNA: TGTGCCAGCAGCAATCAAGGACGGGGTGGTTCCAATGAGCAGTTCTTC.

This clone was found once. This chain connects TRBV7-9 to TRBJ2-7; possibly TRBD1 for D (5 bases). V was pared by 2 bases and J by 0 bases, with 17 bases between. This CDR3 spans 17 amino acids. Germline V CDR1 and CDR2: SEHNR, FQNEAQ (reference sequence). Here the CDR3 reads CASSLLRQGLYSYEQYF. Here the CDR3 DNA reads TGTGCCAGCAGCTTACTTCGTCAGGGCCTTTACTCCTACGAGCAGTACTTC.

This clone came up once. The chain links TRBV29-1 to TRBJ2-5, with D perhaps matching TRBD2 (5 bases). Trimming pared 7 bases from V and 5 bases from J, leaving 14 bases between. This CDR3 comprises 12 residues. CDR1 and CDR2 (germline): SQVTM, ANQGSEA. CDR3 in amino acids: CSGSAGGETQYF. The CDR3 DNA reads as TGCAGCGGGTCCGCGGGCGGGGAGACCCAGTACTTC.

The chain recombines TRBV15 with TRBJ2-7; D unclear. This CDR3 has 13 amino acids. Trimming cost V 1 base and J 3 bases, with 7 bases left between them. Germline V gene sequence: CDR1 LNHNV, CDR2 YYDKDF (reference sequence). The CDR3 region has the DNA TGTGCCACCAGCAGAGTTTTTGGCTACGAGCAGTACTTC. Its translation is CATSRVFGYEQYF.

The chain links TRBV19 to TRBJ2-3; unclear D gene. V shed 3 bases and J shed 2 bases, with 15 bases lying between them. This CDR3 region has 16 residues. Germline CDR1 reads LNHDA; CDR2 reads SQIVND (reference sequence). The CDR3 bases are TGTGCCAGTAGTATCGAGAGCAGCCGATCCACAGATACGCAGTATTTT. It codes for CASSIESSRSTDTQYF.

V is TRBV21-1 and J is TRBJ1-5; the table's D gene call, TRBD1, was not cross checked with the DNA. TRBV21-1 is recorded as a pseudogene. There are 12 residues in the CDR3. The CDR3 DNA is TGTGCTGCTAACAGGTATATTCAGCCCCAGCATTTT. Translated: CAANRYIQPQHF.

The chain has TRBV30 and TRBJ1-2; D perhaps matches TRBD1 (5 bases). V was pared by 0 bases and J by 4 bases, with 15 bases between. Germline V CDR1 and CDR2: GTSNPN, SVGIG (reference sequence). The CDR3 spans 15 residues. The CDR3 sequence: CAWSVMIGARYGYTF. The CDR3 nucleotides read TGTGCCTGGAGTGTAATGATCGGGGCCCGCTATGGCTACACCTTC. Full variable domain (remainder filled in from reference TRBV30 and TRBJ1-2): SQTIHQWPATLVQPVGSPLSLECTVEGTSNPNLYWYRQAAGRGLQLLFYSVGIGQISSEVPQNLSASRPQDRQFILSSKKLLLSDSGFYLCAWSVMIGARYGYTFGSGTRLTVV.